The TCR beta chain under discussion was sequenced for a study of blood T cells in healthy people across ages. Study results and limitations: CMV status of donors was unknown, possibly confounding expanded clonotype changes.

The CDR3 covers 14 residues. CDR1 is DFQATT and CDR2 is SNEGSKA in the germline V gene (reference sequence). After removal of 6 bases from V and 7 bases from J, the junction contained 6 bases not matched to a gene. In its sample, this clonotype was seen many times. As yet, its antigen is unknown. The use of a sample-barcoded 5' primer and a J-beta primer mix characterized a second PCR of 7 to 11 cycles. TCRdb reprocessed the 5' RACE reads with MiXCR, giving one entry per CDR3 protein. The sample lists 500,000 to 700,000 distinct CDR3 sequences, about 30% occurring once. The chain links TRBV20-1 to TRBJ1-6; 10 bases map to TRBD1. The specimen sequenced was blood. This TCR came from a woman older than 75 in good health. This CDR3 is CSALPGQGNSPLHF. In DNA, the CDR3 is TGCAGTGCCTTACCGGGACAGGGGAATTCACCCCTCCACTTT.